Detailed here is one T cell receptor (beta chain). The data belong to a study of blood T cell repertoires in COVID-19. Study details: Acute and convalescent COVID-19 samples came from the United States, Italy and Spain. In each case, the material was cDNA or gDNA derived from T cells, B-cell-depleted T cells, or PBMCs.

The CDR3 is 15 amino acids. Trimming took off 2 bases at V and 4 bases at J, with 15 bases between the two ends. Germline V CDR1 and CDR2: SGHDT, YYEEEE. Methods used by the authors: Nucleated cell counts were estimated from reference gene primer amplification. Using immunoSEQ multiplex PCR, the repertoire was profiled, and TCRdb retains in-frame clones only, with some absent. For V, J and clone size, that table is used; D and trimming come from the DNA. The sample shows about 100,000 clones, 80% to 95% of them seen only once. The sequencing input was peripheral blood. This clonotype was obtained from a man aged 70-80 years with acute or convalescent COVID-19. This sequence joins TRBV5-6 and TRBJ1-1; D is perhaps TRBD1 (6 bases). The CDR3 sequence is CASSFWWGQGTEAFF. CDR3 sequence (DNA): TGTGCCAGCAGCTTTTGGTGGGGGCAGGGCACTGAAGCTTTCTTT.